Below, 5 T cell receptor beta chains from the same sample are listed, as sequenced in a study of identical twins. One entry per CDR3 protein results from TCRdb running MiXCR on the 5' RACE reads. The sample lists around 370,000 distinct CDR3 sequences, 7% to 9.5% occurring once. Sequencing used naive T cells sorted from blood. Receptors were obtained from a woman between 45 and 65 years old in good health.

V and J are TRBV7-8 and TRBJ1-6; tentatively, D is TRBD1 (5 bases). Per germline, CDR1 SGHVS and CDR2 FQNEAQ. This CDR3 is 16 amino acids long. Trimming removed 5 bases from V and 7 bases from J, with 18 bases in between. CDR3 sequence reads: CASSPIGQGRNSPLHF. Here the CDR3 DNA reads TGTGCCAGCAGCCCAATTGGGCAGGGCCGGAATTCACCCCTCCACTTT.

The CDR3 region has the DNA TGCGCCAGCAGCCAAGATCAAACCGTCACCAGGTTCTTC. Translated, it gives CASSQDQTVTRFF. This chain links TRBV4-1 with TRBJ2-1; D unresolved. The germline gives CDR1 MGHRA, CDR2 YSYEKL. V gave up 0 bases and J gave up 15 bases, with 15 bases separating them. The CDR3 length is 13 residues.

This clonotype has ten or more counts. The CDR3 DNA reads as TGTGCCACCACACTGGGGCCAAAGCAGTTCTTC. Translation: CATTLGPKQFF. The V call is TRBV24-1, the J call TRBJ2-1, with D possibly matching TRBD1 (5 bases). Trimming removed 8 bases from V and 11 bases from J, with 12 bases in between. The CDR3 consists of 11 residues. Germline lookup yields CDR1 KGHDR and CDR2 SFDVKD.

This clonotype was picked up a small number of times. The rearrangement links TRBV10-3 to TRBJ2-7; 9 bases are a match to TRBD2. Germline values: CDR1 ENHRY, CDR2 SYGVKD. After removal of 10 bases from V and 5 bases from J, the junction contained 6 bases not matched to a gene. CDR3 length: 12 amino acids. CDR3 sequence: CATRAGGDEQYV. CDR3 DNA sequence: TGTGCCACTCGAGCGGGAGGAGACGAGCAGTACGTC.

This chain connects TRBV7-9 to TRBJ2-7; no clear D. Germline assignment: CDR1 SEHNR and CDR2 FQNEAQ (reference sequence). This CDR3 region has 12 residues. V was clipped by 6 bases and J by 4 bases, with 10 bases between them. This chain's CDR3 is CASSLVTYEQYF. CDR3 coding DNA: TGTGCCAGCAGTCTAGTTACGTACGAGCAGTACTTC.